This T cell receptor beta chain derives from a study of OX40 agonist ivuxolimab in advanced cancers. Study overall: Ivuxolimab, which is an agonistic anti-OX40 (CD134) antibody, was administered to the patients. The dose-escalation group included hepatocellular carcinoma, melanoma, renal cell carcinoma and head and neck cancer.

Details on this clone: Its target is not known.

Study-wide findings and caveats: Researchers did not establish what antigens the expanded peripheral T cells target.

Germline assignment: CDR1 LNHNV and CDR2 YYDKDF (reference sequence). Losses at the gene ends were 9 bases for V and 2 bases for J; bases not matched to a gene: 9. This CDR3 comprises 15 residues. Blood sampling took place at baseline, cycle 4 day 1, and cycle 7 day 1. Clones were sequenced by immunoSEQ multiplex PCR, and TCRdb holds only the in-frame ones, with some missing. The profile shows approximately 100,000 clones, roughly nine tenths of them singletons. This TCR was sampled from an adult with an advanced solid tumor such as melanoma, head and neck, liver or kidney cancer. Sample: CD4+ or CD8+ T cells sorted from blood, taken in a trial of the OX40 agonist ivuxolimab. V and J are TRBV15 and TRBJ2-3; 9 bases match TRBD1. The CDR3 protein is CATRLGTGSTDTQYF. The CDR3, as DNA: TGTGCCACTAGACTAGGGACAGGGTCCACAGATACGCAGTATTTT.